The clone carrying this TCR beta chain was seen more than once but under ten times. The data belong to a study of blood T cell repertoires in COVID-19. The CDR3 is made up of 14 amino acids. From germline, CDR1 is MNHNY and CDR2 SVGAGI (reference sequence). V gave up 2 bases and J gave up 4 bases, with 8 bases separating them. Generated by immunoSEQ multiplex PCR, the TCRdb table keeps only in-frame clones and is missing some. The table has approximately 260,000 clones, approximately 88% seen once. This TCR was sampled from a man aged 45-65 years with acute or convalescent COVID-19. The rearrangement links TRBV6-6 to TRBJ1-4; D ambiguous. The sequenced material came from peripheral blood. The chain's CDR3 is CASSYRSFNEKLFF. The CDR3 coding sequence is TGTGCCAGCAGTTACAGGAGTTTTAATGAAAAACTGTTTTTT.